This T cell receptor (beta chain) was retrieved from a study of blood T cell repertoires in COVID-19. Across the whole study: From T cells, B-cell-depleted T cells, or PBMCs came the material, which was cDNA or gDNA.

How the authors handled the data: How many nucleated cells were present was estimated from reference gene primer amplification. Only in-frame clones appear in the TCRdb table, and some are missing; sequencing was by immunoSEQ multiplex PCR. The V and J calls and clone size were taken over from that table, and D and trimming were inferred from the DNA. The sample yields about 300,000 clones, over 85% seen once. The CDR3 contains 18 residues. Germline CDR1 LNHDA, CDR2 SQIVND (reference sequence). Between the trimmed V and J ends, which lost 2 bases and 3 bases, there was a span of 22 bases. Material for sequencing was peripheral blood. This receptor was taken from a young woman with COVID-19, enrolled during active disease. J is TRBJ1-2 and V is TRBV19; D is ambiguous. CDR3 sequence (DNA): TGTGCCAGTAGTATAATCCACAGACCACCGCCGAAGGACTATGGCTACACCTTC. Its protein product is CASSIIHRPPPKDYGYTF.